This TCR beta chain is from a study of technical replicates of blood from several donors. Some clones are missing from TCRdb's copy, which holds only in-frame ones; the method was immunoSEQ multiplex PCR. The sample includes under 80,000 clones, 95% to 97% seen only once; the top ten take around 0.2%. Germline V gene data show CDR1 as SGHRS and CDR2 as YFSETQ. V was clipped by 4 bases and J by 0 bases; unmatched bases: 6. The CDR3 sequence is 15 residues long. This TCR was sampled from a human donor in good health. V usage is TRBV5-1 and J usage is TRBJ2-7; TRBD1 agrees at 8 bases. Sequences were obtained from T cells isolated from PBMCs. Here the CDR3 DNA reads TGCGCCAGCAGCAGAACCGGGACAGGCTCCTACGAGCAGTACTTC. Protein sequence: CASSRTGTGSYEQYF.